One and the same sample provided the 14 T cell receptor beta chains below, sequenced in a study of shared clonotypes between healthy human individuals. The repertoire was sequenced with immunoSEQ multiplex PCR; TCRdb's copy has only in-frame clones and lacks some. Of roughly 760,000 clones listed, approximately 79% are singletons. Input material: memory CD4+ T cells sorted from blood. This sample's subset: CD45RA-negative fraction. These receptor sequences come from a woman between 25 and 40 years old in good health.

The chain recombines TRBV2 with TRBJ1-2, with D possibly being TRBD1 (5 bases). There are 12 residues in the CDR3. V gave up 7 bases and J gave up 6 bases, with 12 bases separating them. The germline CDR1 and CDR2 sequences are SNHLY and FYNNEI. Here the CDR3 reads CASKDNRDGYTF. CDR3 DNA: TGTGCCAGCAAGGACAATCGGGATGGCTACACCTTC.

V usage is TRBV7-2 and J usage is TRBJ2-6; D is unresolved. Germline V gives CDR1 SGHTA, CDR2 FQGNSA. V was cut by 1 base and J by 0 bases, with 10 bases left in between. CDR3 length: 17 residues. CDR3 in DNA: TGTGCCAGCAGCTTAGTCAGCTACTTCTCTGGGGCCAACGTCCTGACTTTC. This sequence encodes CASSLVSYFSGANVLTF.

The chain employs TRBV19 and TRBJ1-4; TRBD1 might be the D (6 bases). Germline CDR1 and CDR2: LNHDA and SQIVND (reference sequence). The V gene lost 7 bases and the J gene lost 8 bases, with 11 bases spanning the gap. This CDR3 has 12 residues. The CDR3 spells CASTGALEKLFF. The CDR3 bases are TGTGCCAGTACAGGGGCTTTAGAAAAACTGTTTTTT.

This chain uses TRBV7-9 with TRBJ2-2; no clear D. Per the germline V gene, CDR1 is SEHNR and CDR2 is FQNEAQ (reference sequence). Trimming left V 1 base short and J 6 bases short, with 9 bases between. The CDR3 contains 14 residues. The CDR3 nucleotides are TGTGCCAGCAGCTTAGAAGTAAGATCCGGGGAGCTGTTTTTT. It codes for CASSLEVRSGELFF.

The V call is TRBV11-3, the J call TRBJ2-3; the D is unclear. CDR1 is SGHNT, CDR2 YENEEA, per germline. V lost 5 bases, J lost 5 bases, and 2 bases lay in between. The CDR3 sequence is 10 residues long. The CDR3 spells CASSGDTQYF. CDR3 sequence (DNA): TGTGCCAGCAGCGGAGATACGCAGTATTTT.

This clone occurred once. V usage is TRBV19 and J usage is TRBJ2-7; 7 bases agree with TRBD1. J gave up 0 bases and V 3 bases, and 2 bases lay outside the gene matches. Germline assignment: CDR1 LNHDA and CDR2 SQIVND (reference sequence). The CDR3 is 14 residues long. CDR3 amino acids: CASSIRDSSYEQYF. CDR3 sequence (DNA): TGTGCCAGTAGTATCCGGGACAGCTCCTACGAGCAGTACTTC.

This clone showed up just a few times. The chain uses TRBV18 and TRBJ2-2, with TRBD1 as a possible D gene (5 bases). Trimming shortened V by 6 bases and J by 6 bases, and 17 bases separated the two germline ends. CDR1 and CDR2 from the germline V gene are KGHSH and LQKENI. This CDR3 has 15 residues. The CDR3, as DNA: TGTGCCAGCTCGTTGGCACTAAGGGGCGCCGGGGAGCTGTTTTTT. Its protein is CASSLALRGAGELFF.

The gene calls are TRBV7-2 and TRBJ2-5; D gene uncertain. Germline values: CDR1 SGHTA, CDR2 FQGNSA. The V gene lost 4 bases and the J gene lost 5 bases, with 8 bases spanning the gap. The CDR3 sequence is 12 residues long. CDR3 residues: CASSYIWETQYF. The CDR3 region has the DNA TGTGCCAGCAGCTACATTTGGGAGACCCAGTACTTC.

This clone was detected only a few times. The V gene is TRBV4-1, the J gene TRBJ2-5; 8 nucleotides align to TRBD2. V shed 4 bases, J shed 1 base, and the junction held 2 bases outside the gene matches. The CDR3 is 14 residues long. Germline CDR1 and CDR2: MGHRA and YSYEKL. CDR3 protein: CASSRGLAQETQYF. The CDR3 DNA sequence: TGCGCCAGCAGCCGTGGACTAGCCCAAGAGACCCAGTACTTC.

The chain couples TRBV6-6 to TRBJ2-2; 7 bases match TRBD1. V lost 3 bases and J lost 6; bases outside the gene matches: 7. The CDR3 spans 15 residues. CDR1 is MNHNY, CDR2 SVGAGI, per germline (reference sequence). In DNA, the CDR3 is TGTGCCAGCAGTTATTGGCAGGGGGTCCCCGGGGAGCTGTTTTTT. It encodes CASSYWQGVPGELFF.

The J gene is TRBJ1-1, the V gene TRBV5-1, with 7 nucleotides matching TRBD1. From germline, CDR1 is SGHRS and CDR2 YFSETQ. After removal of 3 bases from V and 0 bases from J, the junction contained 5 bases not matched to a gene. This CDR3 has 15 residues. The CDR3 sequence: CASSSDRDVNTEAFF. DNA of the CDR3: TGCGCCAGCAGCTCAGACAGGGACGTGAACACTGAAGCTTTCTTT.

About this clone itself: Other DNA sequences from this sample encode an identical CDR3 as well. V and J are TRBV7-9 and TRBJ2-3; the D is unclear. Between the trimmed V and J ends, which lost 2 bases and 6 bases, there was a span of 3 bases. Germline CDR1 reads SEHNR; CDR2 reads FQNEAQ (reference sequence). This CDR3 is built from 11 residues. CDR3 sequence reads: CASSLTDTQYF. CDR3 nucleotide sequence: TGTGCCAGCAGCTTAACTGATACGCAGTATTTT.

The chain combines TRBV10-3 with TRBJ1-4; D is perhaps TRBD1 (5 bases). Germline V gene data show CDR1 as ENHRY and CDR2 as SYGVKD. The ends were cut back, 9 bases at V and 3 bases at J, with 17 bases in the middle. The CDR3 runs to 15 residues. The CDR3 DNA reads TGTGCCATTCGGGAGGAGGGGCAGGCTAATGAAAAACTGTTTTTT. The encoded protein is CAIREEGQANEKLFF.

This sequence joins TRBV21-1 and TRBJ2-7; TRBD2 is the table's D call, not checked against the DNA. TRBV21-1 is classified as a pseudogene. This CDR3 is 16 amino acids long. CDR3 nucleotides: TGTGCCAGCAGCAAAGCCGTAGCGGGAGCATCCTACGAGCAGTACTTC. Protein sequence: CASSKAVAGASYEQYF.